Below are 24 T cell receptor beta chains sequenced from a single sample in a study of control samples from healthy donors and cancer patients. Using immunoSEQ multiplex PCR, the repertoire was profiled, and TCRdb retains in-frame clones only, with some absent. The data hold 350,000 to 450,000 clones, with 90% observed a single time. The specimen sequenced was PBMCs. These receptor sequences come from a man aged 40-55 years with head and neck cancer.

The rearrangement uses TRBV5-1 and TRBJ2-7, with 8 bases aligning to TRBD2. The germline V gene encodes CDR1 SGHRS and CDR2 YFSETQ. The CDR3 is 18 amino acids. The trim removed 4 bases at V and 4 bases at J, leaving 19 bases unmatched. The CDR3 region is CASSPGLLAGGSAYEQYF. The CDR3 region has the DNA TGCGCCAGCAGCCCCGGCCTACTCGCGGGAGGTTCCGCTTACGAGCAGTACTTC.

V gene TRBV5-5 combines with J gene TRBJ1-4, with D tentatively TRBD1 (5 bases). The germline CDR1 and CDR2 sequences are SGHKS and YYEKEE (reference sequence). This CDR3 contains 14 residues. Between the trimmed V and J ends, which lost 5 bases and 4 bases, there was a span of 12 bases. CDR3 bases: TGTGCCAGCAGTATATGGGGCCTTAATGAAAAACTGTTTTTT. Translation: CASSIWGLNEKLFF.

The chain is built from TRBV28 and TRBJ2-3; D ambiguous. The CDR3 is 15 residues long. CDR1 MDHEN and CDR2 SYDVKM come from the germline V gene. The germline V and J ends were trimmed by 4 bases and 1 base, with 12 bases remaining between them. In nucleotides, the CDR3 is TGTGCCAGCAGTTCCCACCGAAGAGGCACAGATACGCAGTATTTT. It codes for CASSSHRRGTDTQYF.

The rearrangement joins TRBV2 to TRBJ1-2; 7 bases fit TRBD1. CDR3 length equals 13 residues. Germline CDR1 SNHLY, CDR2 FYNNEI. Unmatched junction bases numbered 10, after V lost 10 bases and J lost 5 bases. CDR3 amino acids: CATAPGQRYGYTF. The CDR3 region has the DNA TGTGCCACCGCCCCGGGACAGAGATATGGCTACACCTTC. The full variable domain, completed using reference TRBV2 and TRBJ1-2, is EPEVTQTPSHQVTQMGQEVILRCVPISNHLYFYWYRQILGQKVEFLVSFYNNEISEKSEIFDDQFSVERPDGSNFTLKIRSTKLEDSAMYFCATAPGQRYGYTFGSGTRLTVV.

The V and J genes are TRBV24-1 and TRBJ2-5, with TRBD2 identical over 9 bases. V trimming: 6 bases; J trimming: 1 base; junction bases outside the gene matches: 2. The CDR3 extends over 14 amino acids. The germline CDR1 and CDR2 sequences are KGHDR and SFDVKD. CDR3 in amino acids: CATSQAGGQETQYF. Here the CDR3 DNA reads TGTGCCACCAGTCAAGCGGGGGGCCAAGAGACCCAGTACTTC.

This chain connects TRBV27 to TRBJ1-2; D is perhaps TRBD1 (6 bases). The germline V gene encodes CDR1 MNHEY and CDR2 SMNVEV (reference sequence). The length of the CDR3 is 14 residues. With 6 bases removed from V and 5 bases from J, the gap between germline ends came to 16 bases. The CDR3 loop is CASSPRGPRYGYTF. CDR3 DNA: TGTGCCAGCAGCCCCCGGGGGCCTAGGTATGGCTACACCTTC.

V is TRBV10-1 and J is TRBJ2-1; a possible D gene is TRBD1 (5 bases). The CDR3 totals 16 residues. In germline, CDR1 is WNHNN, CDR2 SYGVQD (reference sequence). V lost 7 bases and J 0 bases, leaving 16 bases between the germline ends. The CDR3 region has the DNA TGCGCCAGCACCTCCGACAGCTCTAGCTCCTACAATGAGCAGTTCTTC. Protein product: CASTSDSSSSYNEQFF.

The chain has TRBV30 and TRBJ2-7; D is possibly TRBD1 or TRBD2 (6 bases each). Trimming left V 0 bases short and J 11 bases short, with 11 bases between. CDR3 size: 11 residues. Germline CDR1 is GTSNPN and CDR2 is SVGIG (reference sequence). In DNA, the CDR3 is TGTGCCTGGAGTGTGAAGGGGGGCGAGTACTTC. It encodes CAWSVKGGEYF.

The genes are TRBV28 and TRBJ1-5; possible D gene TRBD1, 5 bases. The CDR3 totals 16 residues. Germline CDR1 is MDHEN and CDR2 is SYDVKM. V lost 0 bases to trimming and J lost 5 bases, with 14 bases between them. CDR3 loop: CASSLWGGGSDQPQHF. CDR3 sequence (DNA): TGTGCCAGCAGTTTATGGGGGGGTGGGAGCGATCAGCCCCAGCATTTT.

The chain has TRBV27 and TRBJ2-7; D possibly uses TRBD1 or TRBD2 (6 bases each). V lost 6 bases and J lost 10, with 13 bases in between. The CDR3 runs to 11 residues. Germline CDR1 reads MNHEY; CDR2 reads SMNVEV (reference sequence). As DNA, the CDR3 is TGTGCCAGCAGAACACAGGGAGGACAGTACTTC. It translates to CASRTQGGQYF.

V and J are TRBV11-3 and TRBJ2-3; tentatively, D is TRBD2 (6 bases). In germline, CDR1 is SGHNT, CDR2 YENEEA. V was trimmed by 1 base and J by 0 bases, leaving 11 bases between them. The CDR3 sequence is 16 residues long. The CDR3 DNA follows: TGTGCCAGCAGCTTAGTCAGCGGGCAGAGCACAGATACGCAGTATTTT. Protein product: CASSLVSGQSTDTQYF.

This chain uses TRBV11-3 with TRBJ2-1; possible D gene TRBD2, 6 bases. CDR1 SGHNT and CDR2 YENEEA come from the germline V gene. The CDR3 covers 13 residues. The ends were cut back, 3 bases at V and 7 bases at J, with 10 bases in the middle. CDR3 protein: CASSFGGRNEQFF. DNA for the CDR3: TGTGCCAGCAGCTTTGGGGGGAGGAATGAGCAGTTCTTC.

This chain uses TRBV5-5 with TRBJ1-5; tentative D call: TRBD1 (5 bases). CDR3 length equals 16 residues. Germline lookup yields CDR1 SGHKS and CDR2 YYEKEE (reference sequence). The V and J ends lost 0 bases and 4 bases respectively, with 14 bases between them. As DNA, the CDR3 is TGTGCCAGCAGCTTGGCCACAGGAGGTGGGAATCAGCCCCAGCATTTT. Translated: CASSLATGGGNQPQHF.

V and J are TRBV27 and TRBJ1-6; D is ambiguous. The V end lost 3 bases, the J end lost 5 bases, and 8 bases lay between the germline ends. Germline CDR1 reads MNHEY; CDR2 reads SMNVEV (reference sequence). This CDR3 is 14 amino acids long. CDR3 sequence reads: CASSLRENNSPLHF. The CDR3 DNA sequence: TGTGCCAGCAGTTTGAGAGAGAATAATTCACCCCTCCACTTT.

The rearrangement joins TRBV6-5 to TRBJ1-3; weak D call: TRBD1 (5 bases). Germline assignment: CDR1 MNHEY and CDR2 SVGAGI. The CDR3 sequence is 14 residues long. The V end lost 7 bases, the J end lost 0 bases, and 10 bases lay between the germline ends. The CDR3 here is CASKTGSSGNTIYF. The CDR3 DNA sequence: TGTGCCAGCAAAACAGGTTCCTCTGGAAACACCATATATTTT.

Of note for this clone: Sequence at one end of the junction differs from germline and may be a read error. CDR3 in DNA: TGTGCCAGCAGGCAAGAGGGGCCCGGGGGTGGCTACACCTTC. Protein: CASRQEGPGGGYTF. The chain couples TRBV3-1 (or the pseudogene TRBV3-2) to TRBJ1-2, with D possibly matching TRBD1 (5 bases). CDR1 and CDR2 (germline): LGHDT, YNNKEL (reference sequence). The CDR3 covers 14 residues.

This chain links TRBV5-4 with TRBJ1-1, with a tentative D call TRBD1 (6 bases). The CDR3 covers 17 residues. The germline V gene encodes CDR1 SGHNT and CDR2 YYREEE (reference sequence). With 1 base removed from V and 5 bases from J, the gap between germline ends came to 21 bases. CDR3 protein: CASSLRWLDSRKTEAFF. The CDR3 DNA follows: TGTGCCAGCAGCTTGAGGTGGTTGGACAGTAGGAAAACTGAAGCTTTCTTT.

The J gene is TRBJ2-5, the V gene TRBV7-2; 8 bases are shared with TRBD1. Losses at the gene ends were 5 bases for V and 9 bases for J; bases not matched to a gene: 14. The CDR3 consists of 15 residues. The germline V gene has CDR1 SGHTA and CDR2 FQGNSA. The CDR3 region has the DNA TGTGCCAGCAGCCCTGGACAGGGTGTCCCTTGGGCCCAGTACTTC. Its protein product is CASSPGQGVPWAQYF.

V gene TRBV28 combines with J gene TRBJ1-5; D call uncertain. V lost 4 bases and J 1 base, leaving 11 bases between the germline ends. The CDR3 has 15 residues. The V gene's germline CDR1 is MDHEN and CDR2 SYDVKM. In DNA, the CDR3 is TGTGCCAGCAGTTCTGTGGGAGGAAGCAATCAGCCCCAGCATTTT. Translation gives CASSSVGGSNQPQHF. Using reference TRBV28 and TRBJ1-5 for the parts outside the CDR3, the full variable domain is DVKVTQSSRYLVKRTGEKVFLECVQDMDHENMFWYRQDPGLGLRLIYFSYDVKMKEKGDIPEGYSVSREKKERFSLILESASTNQTSMYLCASSSVGGSNQPQHFGDGTRLSIL.

The rearrangement links TRBV10-2 to TRBJ1-5; tentatively, D is TRBD1 (5 bases). Germline loops: CDR1 WSHSY, CDR2 SAAADI. This CDR3 is built from 11 residues. Trimming cost V 2 bases and J 11 bases, with 7 bases left between them. This CDR3 reads CASSEGGSQHF. CDR3 nucleotides: TGCGCCAGCAGTGAGGGGGGGTCCCAGCATTTT.

The chain combines TRBV6-5 with TRBJ1-3; no clear D. The CDR3 runs 13 residues. CDR1 MNHEY and CDR2 SVGAGI come from the germline V gene. V gave up 6 bases and J gave up 4 bases, with 10 bases separating them. In nucleotides, the CDR3 is TGTGCCAGCAGACCCTCGATCGGAAACACCATATATTTT. Protein product: CASRPSIGNTIYF.

This clone has more than one count but fewer than ten. This chain joins TRBV10-1 and TRBJ1-3; D gene unclear. The CDR3 runs 15 residues. Between the trimmed V and J ends, which lost 0 bases and 1 base, there was a span of 7 bases. The germline CDR1 and CDR2 sequences are WNHNN and SYGVQD (reference sequence). The CDR3 loop is CASSESWASGNTIYF. CDR3 nucleotide sequence: TGCGCCAGCAGTGAGTCCTGGGCATCTGGAAACACCATATATTTT.

This chain connects TRBV6-4 to TRBJ1-2; D perhaps matches TRBD1 (5 bases). There are 15 residues in the CDR3. Trimming left V 6 bases short and J 2 bases short, with 16 bases between. The germline V gene encodes CDR1 MRHNA and CDR2 SNTAGT. The CDR3 sequence: CASSIFPGTNYGYTF. The CDR3, as DNA: TGTGCCAGCAGCATTTTCCCGGGGACCAACTATGGCTACACCTTC.

The chain uses TRBV11-3 and TRBJ2-2, with 7 nucleotides matching TRBD1. J lost 3 bases, V lost 5 bases, and 3 bases had no gene match. This CDR3 is built from 14 residues. Germline CDR1 SGHNT, CDR2 YENEEA. This chain's CDR3 is CASSKTGDTGELFF. For the CDR3, the DNA is TGTGCCAGCAGCAAAACAGGGGACACCGGGGAGCTGTTTTTT.